This record covers a single T cell receptor (beta chain). Its antigen is undetermined. cDNA libraries of TCR beta carried unique molecular identifiers. The T cell input of about 0.85 to 10 million gave a few hundred thousand cDNA molecules. TCRdb re-called the PCR reads with MiXCR, one entry per CDR3 protein. Among hundreds of thousands of distinct CDR3 sequences listed, 25% to 30% were seen once. This specimen comes from a study of post-analysis software for immune sequencing data. From germline, CDR1 is SQVTM and CDR2 ANQGSEA. The V and J ends lost 4 bases and 4 bases, in that order; junction bases with no gene match: 7. The CDR3 has 14 amino acids. Study-wide results and caveats: Samples sharing a preparation batch grouped tightly together when assessed by F measure. A few TRBV segments occurring more often in patients than controls included TRBV5-6, TRBV5-1 and TRBV20-1. When compared against controls, multiple sclerosis patients showed significantly lower normalized Chao1 diversity.

Sequencing was performed on blood. The chain has TRBV29-1 and TRBJ2-3; 8 positions match TRBD2. The sequence came from a girl aged 10 to 17 with multiple sclerosis. The CDR3 DNA sequence: TGCAGCGTTGGACGGGCGGGAGGTCCAGATACGCAGTATTTT. This sequence encodes CSVGRAGGPDTQYF.